The source of this T cell receptor beta chain is a study of T cells in Graves' hyperthyroidism and ophthalmopathy. This clonotype was detected ten times or more. What it binds is unknown. The CDR3 extends over 14 amino acids. From germline, CDR1 is SEHNR and CDR2 FQNEAQ (reference sequence). V was cut by 2 bases and J by 8 bases, with 13 bases left in between. Study-level results: Ophthalmopathy, as predicted by the model, came a median around 6.7 months after the prediction. Among thyroid clonotypes expanded above 0.001, most also appeared in blood. Stable hyperthyroidism was told apart from ophthalmopathy by a model built on 13 V-J features.

It was RNA transcripts that yielded the amplified TCR beta CDR3 regions. Researchers ran a first-round RT-PCR on the TCR CDR3 using the HTBI primer set. TCRdb fed the multiplex PCR reads into MiXCR, producing one record per CDR3 protein. The sample holds 300,000 to 450,000 distinct CDR3 sequences, approximately 15% seen once. Sequenced material: blood. This sequence joins TRBV7-9 and TRBJ2-1; tentatively, D is TRBD2 (5 bases). This sequence was found in a woman aged 25 to 45 with Graves' ophthalmopathy. CDR3 in amino acids: CASSLLQRPYEQFF. The CDR3 nucleotides read TGTGCCAGCAGCTTATTACAGCGGCCCTATGAGCAGTTCTTC.